This TCR beta chain derives from a study of cytomegalovirus exposure and HLA in healthy donors. About the study: A subsequent analysis stated that the 120 or so validation repertoires were run on the same platform as the approximately 610 first-cohort repertoires.

Germline CDR1 and CDR2: SQVTM and ANQGSEA. CDR3 length equals 11 residues. Libraries were prepared by immunoSEQ multiplex PCR; TCRdb keeps only in-frame clonotypes and omits some of them. The table has 250,000 to 400,000 clones, approximately 91% seen once. Points from the study as a whole: Listed as cytomegalovirus-associated were 150 to 200 TCR beta chains.

About this clone: Its specificity is unknown.

The sequenced sample was PBMCs. The receptor's source is a man under 40 in good health and CMV-seronegative. This chain uses TRBV29-1 with TRBJ2-1; D is perhaps TRBD2 (5 bases). The CDR3 spells CSEGSGNEQFF. The CDR3 region has the DNA TGCAGTGAGGGATCGGGAAATGAGCAGTTCTTC.